This T cell receptor (beta chain) was recorded in a study of T cells in Graves' hyperthyroidism and ophthalmopathy. Points from the study as a whole: Most clonotypes expanded in the thyroid (above 0.001) were also present in blood.

Hyperthyroidism of Graves' type that showed no ophthalmopathy progression within 18 months was stable. The CDR3 runs 14 residues. V was trimmed by 2 bases and J by 5 bases, leaving 10 bases between them. Germline loops: CDR1 SGHTA, CDR2 FQGNSA. There were TCR beta CDR3 regions amplified from RNA transcripts. Primed by the HTBI set, a first-round RT-PCR was run on the TCR CDR3. MiXCR, applied by TCRdb to the multiplex PCR reads, yields one record per CDR3 protein. The repertoire holds 550,000 to 600,000 distinct CDR3 sequences, with approximately 15% as singletons. This clonotype was counted at least ten times. Its target is unknown.

Material for sequencing was blood. The J gene is TRBJ1-5, the V gene TRBV7-2; no firm D call. The sequence derives from a young woman with Graves' hyperthyroidism. The CDR3 loop reads CASSLFGRDQPQHF. CDR3 nucleotide sequence: TGTGCCAGCAGCTTATTCGGTAGAGATCAGCCCCAGCATTTT.